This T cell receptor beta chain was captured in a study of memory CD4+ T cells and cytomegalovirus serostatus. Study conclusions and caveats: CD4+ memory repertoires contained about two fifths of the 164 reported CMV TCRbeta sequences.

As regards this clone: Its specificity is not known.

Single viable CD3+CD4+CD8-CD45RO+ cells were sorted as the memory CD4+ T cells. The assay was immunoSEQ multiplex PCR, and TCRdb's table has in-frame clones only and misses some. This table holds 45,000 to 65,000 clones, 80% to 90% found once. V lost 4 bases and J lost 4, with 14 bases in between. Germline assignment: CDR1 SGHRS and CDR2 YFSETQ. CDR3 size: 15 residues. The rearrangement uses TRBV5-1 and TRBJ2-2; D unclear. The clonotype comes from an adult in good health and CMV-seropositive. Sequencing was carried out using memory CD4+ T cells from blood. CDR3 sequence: CASSRSADFTGELFF. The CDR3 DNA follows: TGCGCCAGCAGCAGGTCGGCGGATTTCACCGGGGAGCTGTTTTTT.